Listed below are T cell receptor beta chains from one sample, sequenced in a study of tumor and adjacent non-tumor tissue in lung cancer. TCRdb called the multiplex PCR reads again in MiXCR, with one record for every CDR3 protein. This sample has around 86,000 distinct CDR3 sequences, with about two thirds found just once. Sequenced sample: lung tumor tissue. The receptors derive from a woman between 40 and 50 years old with non-small cell lung cancer. Each CDR3 is given with its conserved first and last residue. A D gene is named only where the DNA matches it firmly. Expanded clones are given a class, and other clones once, few, many or no size at all.

CDR3nt	CDR3aa	v_gene	d_gene	j_gene	abundance
TGCGACAGCAGTGGCGGTCCCCATGAGCAGTTCTTC	CDSSGGPHEQFF	TRBV5-1	-	TRBJ2-1	-
TGTGCCAGCAGTTACACTGGTGGCCCCAGGGGCACTGAAGCTTTCTTT	CASSYTGGPRGTEAFF	TRBV6-5	-	TRBJ1-1	many
TGCAGCGCGGGATGGAGGTACGAGCAGTACTTC	CSAGWRYEQYF	TRBV29-1	-	TRBJ2-7	many
TGTGCCAGCAGTGGGAAATTCGGTCGCCCAAGCAATCAGCCCCAGCATTTT	CASSGKFGRPSNQPQHF	TRBV28	-	TRBJ1-5	many
TGTGCCAACAGCTTACATGTTTCGCGGCTTGTGGGGGGCAATGGGCAGTTCTTC	CANSLHVSRLVGGNGQFF	TRBV11-3	-	TRBJ2-1	-
TGTGCTAGCAGTTATGCTTCTGAGCCCCAGCATTTT	CASSYASEPQHF	TRBV12-3/TRBV12-4	-	TRBJ1-5	-
TGTGCCAGCAGTTACTCGAACAGTGGGCAGTACTTC	CASSYSNSGQYF	TRBV6-2/TRBV6-3	-	TRBJ2-7	-
TGCAGTGTTAGAGTTTTTTCGGGTAGCGGGAGCTCCTACAATGTGCAGTTCTTC	CSVRVFSGSGSSYNVQFF	TRBV20-1	TRBD2	TRBJ2-1	-
TGTGTCAGCAGCCAAGATTGGGATGGATCGCCCACTGAAGCTTTCTTT	CVSSQDWDGSPTEAFF	TRBV4-2	-	TRBJ1-1	-
TGTATCAGCAGTTCAACAACAGGGGTCGATCAGCCCCAGTATTTT	CISSSTTGVDQPQYF	TRBV6-5	TRBD1	TRBJ2-3	-
TGTGTCAGCAGTCACTCGATGAGGACACCCGTCGGGATGCAGTACTTT	CVSSHSMRTPVGMQYF	TRBV6-5	-	TRBJ2-7	-